This TCR beta chain was observed in a study of cytomegalovirus exposure and HLA in healthy donors. Findings and limits, study-wide: Accurate prediction of HLA-A and HLA-B alleles (for most subjects) was reportedly achieved from TCR beta sequences.

Primers included in the PCR were 60 Vbeta and 13 Jbeta primers. In the authors' methods: Some 9.9 million shared chains were among around 80 million unique TCR beta chains counted in a later analysis. Profiled with immunoSEQ multiplex PCR; TCRdb holds only in-frame clones, not every one. V and J calls and clone size come straight from that table; D and trimming were deduced from the DNA. Seen here are around 72,000 clones, 60% to 75% observed once, and the top ten hold roughly a fifth. This clone was recorded a few times. No antigen is known for it. This CDR3 is built from 14 residues. Germline V gives CDR1 SGHNT, CDR2 YENEEA. Trimming took 4 bases from V and 2 from J; bases not matched to a gene: 4.

The sample comprised PBMCs. This clonotype originated in a man in his forties in good health and CMV-seropositive. V is TRBV11-3 and J is TRBJ2-5, with 7 bases aligning to TRBD1. CDR3 sequence: CASSYPQGQETQYF. The CDR3 DNA is TGTGCCAGCAGCTATCCACAGGGGCAAGAGACCCAGTACTTC.